This passage covers 14 T cell receptor beta chains from one sample sequenced in a study of regulatory T cells in long-lasting Graves disease. In building TCR beta libraries, iRepertoire HTBI primers were used together with Arm-PCR of CDR3 regions. Each CDR3 protein gets one entry after TCRdb re-called the multiplex PCR reads with MiXCR. The table records fewer than 400,000 distinct CDR3 sequences, around 20% of them present only once. Time point in this sample: persistent/refractory GD, antithyroid drugs over 5 years with positive TRAb. Researchers made the TCR library from RNA that was extracted from PBMCs. The starting material was peripheral blood mononuclear cells (PBMCs), obtained when the disease was refractory, from a patient treated with antithyroid drugs. These receptors were collected from a female donor with Graves disease.

This clonotype came up many times. The rearrangement joins TRBV6-5 to TRBJ1-5; a possible D gene is TRBD1 (5 bases). With 2 bases removed from V and 6 bases from J, the gap between germline ends came to 8 bases. This CDR3 has 13 amino acids. Germline assignment: CDR1 MNHEY and CDR2 SVGAGI. The CDR3 spells CASSYDRGQPQHF. DNA of the CDR3: TGTGCCAGCAGTTACGATAGGGGTCAGCCCCAGCATTTT.

This clonotype was seen many times. The genes are TRBV11-2 and TRBJ2-5, with D possibly TRBD2 on 6 matching bases. Germline V gene data show CDR1 as SGHAT and CDR2 as FQNNGV. The V end was cut by 0 bases, the J end by 2 bases, with 13 bases between. The CDR3 spans 16 residues. This CDR3 is CASSLDFGTSQETQYF. DNA for the CDR3: TGTGCCAGCAGCTTAGATTTCGGGACTTCGCAAGAGACCCAGTACTTC.

The sample holds many counts of this clonotype. The chain couples TRBV14 to TRBJ1-1; perhaps TRBD1 as D (5 bases). Germline-derived CDR1 and CDR2 are SGHDN and FVKESK. The V end lost 2 bases, the J end lost 6 bases, and 7 bases lay between the germline ends. The CDR3 has 12 amino acids. In DNA, the CDR3 is TGTGCCAGCAGCCAATGGGGGTCTGAAGCTTTCTTT. Residues: CASSQWGSEAFF. The whole variable domain, filled in from reference TRBV14 and TRBJ1-1, reads EAGVTQFPSHSVIEKGQTVTLRCDPISGHDNLYWYRRVMGKEIKFLLHFVKESKQDESGMPNNRFLAERTGGTYSTLKVQPAELEDSGVYFCASSQWGSEAFFGQGTRLTVV.

This clonotype was detected only a few times. V usage is TRBV7-2 and J usage is TRBJ2-7; D remains unclear. This CDR3 region has 12 residues. Trimming took 8 bases from V and 1 from J, leaving 9 bases between them. Per germline, CDR1 SGHTA and CDR2 FQGNSA. In DNA, the CDR3 is TGTGCCAGCGGCGTAACTTCCTACGAGCAGTACTTC. This translates into CASGVTSYEQYF.

This clonotype was seen a few times. The V call is TRBV20-1, the J call TRBJ2-5; possible D gene TRBD1, 6 bases. There are 13 residues in the CDR3. The ends were cut back, 0 bases at V and 5 bases at J, with 10 bases in the middle. The V gene's germline CDR1 is DFQATT and CDR2 SNEGSKA (reference sequence). CDR3 sequence reads: CSARDVRGETQYF. CDR3 bases: TGCAGTGCTAGAGATGTCAGGGGTGAGACCCAGTACTTC.

This clonotype was seen many times. The chain joins TRBV28 to TRBJ2-5, with TRBD1 matching over 7 bases. CDR3 length: 14 residues. Trimming took 3 bases from V and 5 from J; bases not matched to a gene: 6. Germline-derived CDR1 and CDR2 are MDHEN and SYDVKM. CDR3: CASSFDRVLETQYF. CDR3 nucleotide sequence: TGTGCCAGCAGTTTCGACAGGGTTTTGGAGACCCAGTACTTC.

About this clonotype: Just one base apart from a much larger clone, this may be a read error. The V and J genes are TRBV12-3 or TRBV12-4 and TRBJ2-7, with D possibly TRBD2 on 6 matching bases. Trimming pared 6 bases from V and 5 bases from J, leaving 17 bases between. The CDR3 is made up of 14 amino acids. The CDR3 sequence is CASRFGTGGNEQYF. In DNA form, the CDR3 reads TGTGCCAGCAGATTCGGGACTGGCGGGAACGAGCAGTACTTC.

V is TRBV10-2 and J is TRBJ2-1; D gene ambiguous. Germline-derived CDR1 and CDR2 are WSHSY and SAAADI. V was trimmed by 3 bases and J by 8 bases, leaving 14 bases between them. There are 14 residues in the CDR3. Here the CDR3 DNA reads TGCGCCAGCAGTGAATCGCCGGGCTGGCATGAGCAGTTCTTC. Encoded protein: CASSESPGWHEQFF.

This clonotype was seen many times. DNA for the CDR3: TGTGCCAGCAGTTTATTAGGTCGTGAGGTTATTCCGGGGCTGTATAACTATGGCTACACCTTC. Protein: CASSLLGREVIPGLYNYGYTF. The rearrangement joins TRBV12-3 or TRBV12-4 to TRBJ1-2; D is perhaps TRBD1 (5 bases). The CDR3 runs to 21 residues. V dropped 2 bases and J dropped 1 base, with 29 bases sitting between them.

This clonotype was counted a few times. The V call is TRBV5-1, the J call TRBJ1-1; TRBD1 is a possible D gene (6 bases). Germline CDR1 and CDR2: SGHRS and YFSETQ. V lost 4 bases to trimming and J lost 1 base, with 29 bases between them. The CDR3 length is 20 residues. The CDR3 is CASSAQGLMVSWGSNTEAFF. The CDR3 DNA follows: TGCGCCAGCAGCGCACAGGGTTTAATGGTATCATGGGGCTCGAACACTGAAGCTTTCTTT.

The chain has TRBV12-5 and TRBJ2-3; the match to TRBD1 covers 8 bases. This CDR3 spans 15 amino acids. The junction had 5 bases not matched to a gene; V was cut back by 1 base and J by 5 bases. CDR1 is LGHNT, CDR2 FRNRAP, per germline. The DNA for the CDR3 is TGTGCTAGTGGTTTGGAGGGACAGGCGATAGATACGCAGTATTTT. Protein product: CASGLEGQAIDTQYF.

This clonotype was seen only a few times. This chain joins TRBV19 and TRBJ2-7; D possibly corresponds to TRBD1 (6 bases). The germline CDR1 and CDR2 sequences are LNHDA and SQIVND (reference sequence). This CDR3 contains 14 residues. Trimming stripped 6 bases from V and 4 bases from J, with 16 bases between. The CDR3 sequence is CASRTSRQAYEQYF. CDR3 sequence (DNA): TGTGCCAGTAGAACCTCGAGACAGGCGTACGAGCAGTACTTC.

The chain couples TRBV6-1 to TRBJ2-3; weak D call: TRBD1 (6 bases). CDR3 length: 16 amino acids. Per germline, CDR1 MNHNS and CDR2 SASEGT. V was pared by 6 bases and J by 1 base, with 17 bases between. The DNA of the CDR3 is TGTGCCAGCAGCGAACTCTCAGGGGACCGCACAGATACGCAGTATTTT. Translation: CASSELSGDRTDTQYF.

The V call is TRBV14, the J call TRBJ2-7; 7 nucleotides match TRBD2. This CDR3 comprises 16 residues. Germline trimming cut 1 base from V and 2 bases from J; bases unmatched to any gene: 8. CDR1 SGHDN and CDR2 FVKESK come from the germline V gene. The CDR3 DNA sequence: TGTGCCAGCAGCCAAGTCTCTAGCGGACCTACCTACGAGCAGTACTTC. Its protein product is CASSQVSSGPTYEQYF.